Here is one T cell receptor beta chain with its context. Original data processing: Amplified reference gene primers provided the basis for estimating nucleated cell counts. The data were produced by immunoSEQ multiplex PCR, yet TCRdb's version contains in-frame clones alone and is incomplete. V and J calls and clone size are those listed in that table; D and trimming were worked out from the DNA. The sample has about 270,000 clones, roughly 80% seen once. This entry belongs to a study of blood T cell repertoires in COVID-19. As for the study in general: Samples came from the United States, Italy and Spain, spanning acute and convalescent COVID-19.

Per the germline V gene, CDR1 is SGHTA and CDR2 is FQGNSA. Trimming took off 5 bases at V and 0 bases at J, with 15 bases between the two ends. The CDR3 is made up of 16 amino acids. This chain joins TRBV7-2 and TRBJ2-3; D is ambiguous. The source is a woman aged 45-65 years who had recovered from COVID-19. Sequenced sample: peripheral blood. The CDR3 DNA sequence: TGTGCCAGCAGCCCCATGCTCCCGGGTAGCACAGATACGCAGTATTTT. Amino acids: CASSPMLPGSTDTQYF.